This T cell receptor (beta chain) came from a study of CD8+ T cells in alopecia areata. In this sample, this clone turned up a few times. Germline loops: CDR1 SGHRS, CDR2 YFSETQ. J gave up 2 bases and V 2 bases, and 6 bases lay outside the gene matches. The CDR3 spans 16 residues. As the sequencing template, cDNA was produced by extracting RNA and reverse transcribing it. TCRdb's copy holds only in-frame clones and misses some; the assay was immunoSEQ multiplex PCR. The sample includes about 200,000 clones, more than 30% of them seen just once. Treatment specified: oral pan-JAK inhibitor, 5-10 mg twice daily.

Sequencing used CD4+ T cells sorted from blood, obtained around week 30, from a patient treated with tofacitinib. This receptor was obtained from a human donor with alopecia areata. The chain recombines TRBV5-1 with TRBJ2-3; 9 bases line up with TRBD2. CDR3 nucleotides: TGCGCCAGCAGCTTAATGGCTAGCGGGGTCACAGATACGCAGTATTTT. Amino acid sequence: CASSLMASGVTDTQYF.